This TCR beta chain was sequenced in a study of blood T cell repertoires in COVID-19. On the study more broadly: The analysed material was cDNA or gDNA that came from T cells, B-cell-depleted T cells, or PBMCs.

V was clipped by 4 bases and J by 1 base; unmatched bases: 12. The CDR3 is 17 amino acids. Germline V gives CDR1 SGHRS, CDR2 YFSETQ. Living in 24 US areas, the participants were between 18 and 89 years of age. Using immunoSEQ multiplex PCR, the repertoire was profiled, and TCRdb retains in-frame clones only, with some absent. The sample carries about 180,000 clones, around 88% recorded once. Sequencing was done on a sample of PBMCs or T cells enriched from blood (not recorded which). This TCR came from a woman aged 30 to 39 who had recovered from COVID-19. The rearrangement joins TRBV5-1 to TRBJ2-3; TRBD2 aligns across 7 bases. CDR3 DNA sequence: TGCGCCAGCAGCCCAGCGCCGGCGGGAGCCGGCACAGATACGCAGTATTTT. This encodes CASSPAPAGAGTDTQYF. Filled out from reference TRBV5-1 and TRBJ2-3, the complete variable domain reads KAGVTQTPRYLIKTRGQQVTLSCSPISGHRSVSWYQQTPGQGLQFLFEYFSETQRNKGNFPGRFSGRQFSNSRSEMNVSTLELGDSALYLCASSPAPAGAGTDTQYFGPGTRLTVL.